This T cell receptor (beta chain) was retrieved from a study of cytomegalovirus exposure and HLA in healthy donors. In regard to this clone: Antigen: not known.

The PCR was carried out with 60 Vbeta primers and 13 Jbeta primers. Clones were sequenced by immunoSEQ multiplex PCR, and TCRdb holds only the in-frame ones, with some missing. Among tens of thousands of clones listed, 55% to 65% were seen once. From germline, CDR1 is LGHNA and CDR2 YSLEER. The CDR3 is 15 residues long. Between the trimmed V and J ends, which lost 0 bases and 0 bases, there was a span of 8 bases. Study-wide findings and caveats: Cytomegalovirus association was assigned to more than 150 TCR beta chains.

The sequence derives from a middle-aged woman in good health and CMV-seropositive. Sequencing used PBMCs. The chain combines TRBV4-3 with TRBJ1-1; D might be TRBD1 (6 bases). The DNA of the CDR3 is TGCGCCAGCAGCCAAGAAAACAGGGTGAACACTGAAGCTTTCTTT. Translated, it gives CASSQENRVNTEAFF.